This T cell receptor beta chain was sequenced for a study of blood T cells in healthy people across ages. Every donor gave roughly 9.6 milliliters of peripheral blood. With a J-beta primer mix and a sample-barcoded 5' primer, a second PCR ran about 6 to 11 cycles. TCRdb redid the calling of the 5' RACE reads with MiXCR, one entry per CDR3 protein. The table has about 800,000 distinct CDR3 sequences, just under 25% seen once. This clonotype was counted only a few times. Germline assignment: CDR1 MDHEN and CDR2 SYDVKM. The length of the CDR3 is 13 residues. These data were also reused for a study on T cells of mothers and their children. As reported in that work: Related pairs of mothers and children showed slightly higher, non-significant overlap versus unrelated pairs.

The clonotype comes from a boy younger than 18 in good health. Specimen: blood. The chain recombines TRBV28 with TRBJ2-3; TRBD2 might be the D (6 bases). The CDR3 region has the DNA TGTGCTACGTCTCTAGCCGGGGGAGATACGCAGTATTTT. Translation: CATSLAGGDTQYF.